Shown below are 32 T cell receptor beta chains from a single sample sequenced in a study of beta chain features in type 1 diabetes (dated by TCRdb to the late 2010s). Their cognate antigens are unknown. The library came from the immunoSEQ multiplex PCR assay. All of the isolated RNA was reverse transcribed with the High Capacity cDNA Reverse Transcription Kit, so expressed TCRB transcripts were sequenced. TCRdb took this table from immuneACCESS and kept in-frame rearrangements with V and J called. Such tables lack part of the clones; where checked against another copy, unresolved V genes explain under half of the gap, and the rest is unexplained. The sample has some 190,000 clones on record, 6% to 9% of them singletons. The top ten clones comprise around 0.5% of the sample. General conclusions and limits of the study: Type 1 diabetes patients showed a moderate but significant shortening of TCRB CDR3 length in all four CD4+ subsets.

Sequencing was done on a sample of central memory CD4+ T cells from blood. These receptors were collected from a man between 18 and 29 years old with type 1 diabetes.

This clone was seen many times. The gene calls are TRBV30 and TRBJ2-1, with TRBD1 matching 9 bases. The germline V gene encodes CDR1 GTSNPN and CDR2 SVGIG (reference sequence). The CDR3 runs to 15 residues. Unmatched junction bases numbered 8, after V lost 3 bases and J lost 5 bases. CDR3 sequence (DNA): TGTGCCTGGAGCGAGGGTTGGGACAGGGACAATGAGCAGTTCTTC. Amino acids: CAWSEGWDRDNEQFF. Drawing the rest from reference TRBV30 and TRBJ2-1, the complete variable domain is SQTIHQWPATLVQPVGSPLSLECTVEGTSNPNLYWYRQAAGRGLQLLFYSVGIGQISSEVPQNLSASRPQDRQFILSSKKLLLSDSGFYLCAWSEGWDRDNEQFFGPGTRLTVL.

This clone was seen more than once but under ten times. This chain links TRBV19 with TRBJ1-5; maybe TRBD1 (5 bases). This CDR3 comprises 17 residues. Trimming shortened V by 4 bases and J by 0 bases, and 16 bases separated the two germline ends. Germline V gene lookup returns CDR1 LNHDA and CDR2 SQIVND (reference sequence). The CDR3: CASSKDRKRYSNQPQHF. The CDR3 region has the DNA TGTGCCAGTAGTAAAGACAGAAAGCGTTATAGCAATCAGCCCCAGCATTTT.

This clone showed up just a few times. This chain connects TRBV28 to TRBJ2-5, with TRBD2 identical over 9 bases. The trim removed 6 bases at V and 4 bases at J, leaving 12 bases unmatched. CDR3 size: 16 residues. CDR1 is MDHEN and CDR2 is SYDVKM in the germline V gene. The CDR3 is CASSLPVAGVRETQYF. The CDR3 DNA follows: TGTGCCAGCAGCCTTCCGGTAGCGGGAGTGAGAGAGACCCAGTACTTC.

The sample holds a few counts of this clone. The chain employs TRBV7-2 and TRBJ1-2, with a weak D call TRBD1 (5 bases). The CDR3 consists of 14 residues. V shed 5 bases and J shed 0 bases, with 10 bases lying between them. Per germline, CDR1 SGHTA and CDR2 FQGNSA. This CDR3 reads CASSRGGANYGYTF. The CDR3 DNA reads TGTGCCAGCAGCCGGGGGGGGGCTAACTATGGCTACACCTTC.

V and J are TRBV7-2 and TRBJ2-3; no definite D call. With 7 bases removed from V and 2 bases from J, the gap between germline ends came to 10 bases. The CDR3 contains 13 residues. Germline-derived CDR1 and CDR2 are SGHTA and FQGNSA. The CDR3 DNA sequence: TGTGCCAGCAACCTCCGGGTCACAGATACGCAGTATTTT. Protein product: CASNLRVTDTQYF.

V usage is TRBV28 and J usage is TRBJ2-7; D unresolved. In germline, CDR1 is MDHEN, CDR2 SYDVKM. The CDR3 runs 12 residues. Deletions cut 4 bases from V and 3 bases from J, with 7 bases between. CDR3 nucleotide sequence: TGTGCCAGCAGTTCTCCCTACTACGAGCAGTACTTC. Translated: CASSSPYYEQYF.

The table lists this clone with a few counts. V usage is TRBV30 and J usage is TRBJ1-1; 8 bases match TRBD1. The V gene end was trimmed by 5 bases and the J gene end by 0 bases; junction bases not matched to a gene: 2. This CDR3 has 13 amino acids. Looked up from germline, CDR1 is GTSNPN and CDR2 is SVGIG (reference sequence). The CDR3 bases are TGTGCCTGGGGGACAGGCATGAACACTGAAGCTTTCTTT. Translating it yields CAWGTGMNTEAFF.

This clone was found a few times. The chain carries TRBV28 and TRBJ2-1; TRBD2 agrees at 9 bases. The germline V gene encodes CDR1 MDHEN and CDR2 SYDVKM. CDR3 length: 15 amino acids. V was pared by 6 bases and J by 6 bases, with 9 bases of the junction left unmatched. The CDR3 protein is CASRNSGRGVNEQFF. In DNA form, the CDR3 reads TGTGCCAGCAGGAATAGCGGGAGAGGGGTCAATGAGCAGTTCTTC.

This clone showed up many times. The J gene is TRBJ1-5, the V gene TRBV21-1; the table's TRBD1 call for D was not verified on the DNA. TRBV21-1 is a listed pseudogene. CDR3 length equals 14 residues. CDR3 nucleotide sequence: TGTGCCAGCAGCAAACAGGGCACTGATCAGCCCCAGCATTTT. It encodes CASSKQGTDQPQHF.

In regard to this clone: Additional DNA sequences in this sample encode the identical CDR3. The V call is TRBV11-2, the J call TRBJ2-2, with TRBD1 identical over 12 bases. The V gene's germline CDR1 is SGHAT and CDR2 FQNNGV. The length of the CDR3 is 17 residues. V shed 5 bases, J shed 6 bases, and the junction held 10 bases outside the gene matches. The CDR3 DNA reads TGTGCCAGCAGCCGTTCTAGGGACAGGGGGCTGGCCGGGGAGCTGTTTTTT. It specifies CASSRSRDRGLAGELFF.

The J gene is TRBJ2-5, the V gene TRBV2, with D possibly TRBD1 on 5 matching bases. Germline values: CDR1 SNHLY, CDR2 FYNNEI. The V gene lost 5 bases and the J gene lost 0 bases, with 13 bases spanning the gap. This CDR3 has 15 residues. CDR3 in amino acids: CASSRTGIDQETQYF. The CDR3 DNA is TGTGCCAGCAGTCGTACAGGTATCGACCAAGAGACCCAGTACTTC.

This clone was seen more than once but under ten times. The rearrangement joins TRBV5-1 to TRBJ2-7; 7 nucleotides agree with TRBD2. The CDR3 spans 16 residues. The J segment lost 2 bases and the V segment lost 0 bases, leaving 8 bases of the junction unmatched. The germline V gene encodes CDR1 SGHRS and CDR2 YFSETQ. DNA of the CDR3: TGCGCCAGCAGCTTGGCCGGGGGGAGGGAGACCTACGAGCAGTACTTC. Encoded protein: CASSLAGGRETYEQYF.

This clone has more than one count but fewer than ten. The J gene is TRBJ2-7, the V gene TRBV7-2; D is possibly TRBD2 (6 bases). CDR3 length: 14 amino acids. V lost 1 base and J 0 bases, leaving 7 bases between the germline ends. Germline assignment: CDR1 SGHTA and CDR2 FQGNSA. The CDR3 here is CASSLGDFSYEQYF. CDR3 DNA sequence: TGTGCCAGCAGCTTAGGGGACTTCTCCTACGAGCAGTACTTC.

The V and J genes are TRBV11-2 and TRBJ2-1, with 10 bases matching TRBD2. The CDR3 contains 17 residues. The ends lost 4 bases at V and 0 bases at J; junction bases unmatched: 6. Looked up from germline, CDR1 is SGHAT and CDR2 is FQNNGV. As DNA, the CDR3 is TGTGCCAGCAGCTCACTAGCGGGGAAGAGCTCCTACAATGAGCAGTTCTTC. This gives the protein CASSSLAGKSSYNEQFF.

This clone was seen a few times. The chain is built from TRBV25-1 and TRBJ2-1, with D possibly TRBD1 on 5 matching bases. The CDR3 is made up of 17 amino acids. In germline, CDR1 is MGHDK, CDR2 SYGVNS. With 5 bases removed from V and 3 bases from J, the gap between germline ends came to 20 bases. The CDR3 sequence is CASSRRLGQGLYNEQFF. In nucleotides, the CDR3 is TGTGCCAGCAGTCGAAGGTTAGGGCAGGGCCTCTACAATGAGCAGTTCTTC. The complete variable domain, with remaining parts taken from reference TRBV25-1 and TRBJ2-1, reads EADIYQTPRYLVIGTGKKITLECSQTMGHDKMYWYQQDPGMELHLIHYSYGVNSTEKGDLSSESTVSRIRTEHFPLTLESARPSHTSQYLCASSRRLGQGLYNEQFFGPGTRLTVL.

The sample holds a few counts of this clone. The V gene is TRBV14, the J gene TRBJ2-5, with 7 nucleotides matching TRBD1. Germline-derived CDR1 and CDR2 are SGHDN and FVKESK. The V and J ends lost 4 bases and 2 bases, in that order; junction bases with no gene match: 7. The CDR3 has 15 residues. The CDR3 loop is CASSPRQGGQETQYF. For the CDR3, the DNA is TGTGCCAGCAGCCCTCGACAGGGCGGGCAAGAGACCCAGTACTTC.

This chain uses TRBV5-6 with TRBJ2-3; the D gene is possibly TRBD2 (5 bases). Germline lookup yields CDR1 SGHDT and CDR2 YYEEEE. Trimming left V 2 bases short and J 0 bases short, with 10 bases between. The CDR3 is 15 amino acids. CDR3 sequence reads: CASSFWRTSTDTQYF. The CDR3 DNA reads TGTGCCAGCAGCTTCTGGCGGACTAGCACAGATACGCAGTATTTT.

In its sample, this clone was seen a few times. The J gene is TRBJ2-1, the V gene TRBV23-1, with D maybe TRBD2 (7 bases). TRBV23-1 is an ORF; its function is uncertain. CDR3 size: 16 residues. Trimming cost V 3 bases and J 5 bases, with 17 bases left between them. CDR3 DNA: TGCGCCAGCAGTCACCCCAGGGGAGGGCTAAACAATGAGCAGTTCTTC. Translated, it gives CASSHPRGGLNNEQFF.

The J gene is TRBJ1-2, the V gene TRBV27; TRBD1 matches at 8 bases. There are 13 residues in the CDR3. V lost 8 bases to trimming and J lost 8 bases; unmatched junction nucleotides: 10. The germline V gene has CDR1 MNHEY and CDR2 SMNVEV (reference sequence). CDR3 sequence: CASGFQGARGYTF. DNA for the CDR3: TGTGCCAGCGGCTTTCAGGGGGCACGGGGCTACACCTTC.

This clone turned up a few times. In DNA form, the CDR3 reads TGCAGCGTTGGGGCAGGGGGCAGCTCTGGGGCCAACGTCCTGACTTTC. Translated, it gives CSVGAGGSSGANVLTF. The rearrangement joins TRBV29-1 to TRBJ2-6; 8 nucleotides align to TRBD1. CDR1 SQVTM and CDR2 ANQGSEA come from the germline V gene. The trim removed 4 bases at V and 0 bases at J, leaving 5 bases unmatched. There are 16 residues in the CDR3.

This chain links TRBV5-4 with TRBJ2-5; the match to TRBD1 covers 10 bases. The germline gives CDR1 SGHNT, CDR2 YYREEE (reference sequence). This CDR3 contains 15 residues. The V segment lost 3 bases and the J segment 4 bases; nucleotides outside the gene matches: 6. In DNA, the CDR3 is TGTGCCAGCAGCTACGGGACAGGGGAGGGAGAGACCCAGTACTTC. Protein sequence: CASSYGTGEGETQYF.

In its sample, this clone was seen many times. This rearrangement joins TRBV5-4 to TRBJ1-1; no firm D call. CDR3 length: 13 amino acids. Germline V gives CDR1 SGHNT, CDR2 YYREEE (reference sequence). Trimming took off 5 bases at V and 0 bases at J, with 8 bases between the two ends. CDR3 loop: CASRTGMNTEAFF. The CDR3 DNA reads TGTGCCAGCAGAACGGGGATGAACACTGAAGCTTTCTTT.

The V call is TRBV19, the J call TRBJ2-3; 9 positions match TRBD1. The germline gives CDR1 LNHDA, CDR2 SQIVND (reference sequence). This CDR3 is 14 amino acids long. V lost 6 bases and J lost 4; bases outside the gene matches: 5. The CDR3 region is CASSTGGAADTQYF. The CDR3 DNA follows: TGTGCCAGTAGCACAGGGGGCGCGGCAGATACGCAGTATTTT. The whole variable domain, remainder taken from reference TRBV19 and TRBJ2-3, is DGGITQSPKYLFRKEGQNVTLSCEQNLNHDAMYWYRQDPGQGLRLIYYSQIVNDFQKGDIAEGYSVSREKKESFPLTVTSAQKNPTAFYLCASSTGGAADTQYFGPGTRLTVL.

This clone was picked up a small number of times. The rearrangement joins TRBV21-1 to TRBJ1-1; TRBD1, the D gene given by the table, was not confirmed from the DNA. TRBV21-1 is assigned pseudogene status. The length of the CDR3 is 11 residues. This chain's CDR3 is CASSIPQEAFF. In DNA form, the CDR3 reads TGTGCCAGCAGCATTCCCCAGGAAGCTTTCTTT.

The CDR3 here is CASSVLPEGVDEQFF. CDR3 in DNA: TGTGCCAGCAGCGTTCTCCCCGAGGGAGTGGATGAGCAGTTCTTC. This sequence joins TRBV9 and TRBJ2-1, with D tentatively TRBD2 (5 bases). The V and J ends lost 2 bases and 8 bases respectively, with 17 bases between them. Germline CDR1 is SGDLS and CDR2 is YYNGEE. CDR3 length: 15 amino acids.

The V and J genes are TRBV7-9 and TRBJ1-2, with TRBD1 matching over 7 bases. Germline CDR1 reads SEHNR; CDR2 reads FQNEAQ (reference sequence). Trimming cost V 3 bases and J 4 bases; bases outside gene matches: 5. The CDR3 sequence is 14 residues long. The CDR3 nucleotides read TGTGCCAGCAGCTTCCCAGGGGGTGGCTATGGCTACACCTTC. Amino acids: CASSFPGGGYGYTF.

This clone came up a few times. A read error may account for a junction end that differs from germline. The rearrangement links TRBV6-6 to TRBJ1-5, with no clear D. Per the germline V gene, CDR1 is MNHNY and CDR2 is SVGAGI (reference sequence). The CDR3 contains 15 residues. CDR3 DNA: TGTGCCATCAGTGAGGGCCTTCAATCCGGCGGGCCCCAGCATTTT. It is translated as CAISEGLQSGGPQHF.

The CDR3 bases are TGCGCCAGCAGCCAGCCGGGACAGGGGACCAATGAGCAGTTCTTC. Protein sequence: CASSQPGQGTNEQFF. The chain has TRBV5-1 and TRBJ2-1, with 10 positions matching TRBD1. Losses at the gene ends were 4 bases for V and 6 bases for J; bases not matched to a gene: 7. In germline, CDR1 is SGHRS, CDR2 YFSETQ. The CDR3 consists of 15 residues.

This clone has ten or more counts. The chain couples TRBV7-9 to TRBJ2-1; D may be TRBD2 (6 bases). With 5 bases removed from V and 4 bases from J, the gap between germline ends came to 12 bases. The CDR3 length is 14 residues. The germline gives CDR1 SEHNR, CDR2 FQNEAQ (reference sequence). The CDR3 reads CASSPLTRYNEQFF. The CDR3 DNA reads as TGTGCCAGCAGCCCCCTGACTAGATACAATGAGCAGTTCTTC.

CDR3 sequence (DNA): TGTGCCTGGAGTGGAACTAGGAGCGAGCAGTACTTC. Translation gives CAWSGTRSEQYF. The V and J genes are TRBV30 and TRBJ2-7, with D possibly matching TRBD2 (5 bases). Trimming removed 1 base at V and 6 bases at J, with 10 bases between. CDR3 size: 12 residues. In germline, CDR1 is GTSNPN, CDR2 SVGIG (reference sequence).

In its sample, this clone was seen a few times. At one boundary the junction diverges from the germline segment, which might be a read error. This chain connects TRBV28 to TRBJ2-7; 8 nucleotides align to TRBD2. The CDR3 sequence is 12 residues long. Per the germline V gene, CDR1 is MDHEN and CDR2 is SYDVKM. The CDR3 sequence: CASSLREGRESF. The CDR3 nucleotides read TGTGCCAGCAGTTTACGGGAGGGAAGGGAATCCTTC.

This clone was counted only a few times. The chain uses TRBV5-6 and TRBJ2-4; D gene uncertain. Looked up from germline, CDR1 is SGHDT and CDR2 is YYEEEE. Between the trimmed V and J ends, which lost 3 bases and 1 base, there was a span of 8 bases. CDR3 size: 14 residues. The CDR3 protein is CASSYYWAKNIQYF. The CDR3, as DNA: TGTGCCAGCAGCTATTACTGGGCCAAAAACATTCAGTACTTC. Variable domain in full (rest from reference TRBV5-6 and TRBJ2-4): DAGVTQSPTHLIKTRGQQVTLRCSPKSGHDTVSWYQQALGQGPQFIFQYYEEEERQRGNFPDRFSGHQFPNYSSELNVNALLLGDSALYLCASSYYWAKNIQYFGAGTRLSVL.